These 19 T cell receptor beta chains originate from one sample sequenced in a study of blood T cells in healthy people across ages. The use of a sample-barcoded 5' primer and a J-beta primer mix characterized a second PCR of roughly 6 to 11 cycles. TCRdb reanalysed the 5' RACE reads using MiXCR and keeps one entry per CDR3 protein. The sample consists of 550,000 to 750,000 distinct CDR3 sequences, 20% to 25% of them appearing once. Sequencing was done on a sample of blood. The receptor source for this set is a man aged 65 to 79 in good health.

This clonotype was recorded a few times. The J gene is TRBJ2-7, the V gene TRBV18, with D possibly TRBD2 on 5 matching bases. The CDR3 contains 14 residues. The V gene's germline CDR1 is KGHSH and CDR2 LQKENI. Trimming pared 0 bases from V and 2 bases from J, leaving 8 bases between. The CDR3 here is CASSPPSGTYEQYF. The CDR3 coding sequence is TGTGCCAGCTCACCACCTTCGGGGACCTACGAGCAGTACTTC.

This rearrangement joins TRBV12-3 or TRBV12-4 to TRBJ2-5; 7 positions match TRBD1. This CDR3 is built from 13 residues. The J segment lost 1 base and the V segment lost 9 bases, leaving 5 bases of the junction unmatched. Here the CDR3 reads CASKGQIQETQYF. CDR3 bases: TGTGCCAGTAAGGGACAGATCCAAGAGACCCAGTACTTC.

Ten or more counts support this clonotype. CDR3 DNA: TGTGCCAGCTCACCACTGGGCAGCTCCTACAATGAGCAGTTCTTC. The encoded protein is CASSPLGSSYNEQFF. The rearrangement uses TRBV18 and TRBJ2-1; no firm D call. Per the germline V gene, CDR1 is KGHSH and CDR2 is LQKENI. The CDR3 is 15 amino acids. V dropped 1 base and J dropped 0 bases, with 7 bases sitting between them.

This clonotype was seen a handful of times. The rearrangement joins TRBV12-3 or TRBV12-4 to TRBJ2-3; 9 bases line up with TRBD1. V shed 6 bases, J shed 0 bases, and the junction held 4 bases outside the gene matches. The CDR3 runs to 15 residues. CDR3 DNA sequence: TGTGCCAGCAGGCTCGGACAGGGGAGCACAGATACGCAGTATTTT. Translating gives CASRLGQGSTDTQYF.

The chain employs TRBV28 and TRBJ2-5, with 9 positions matching TRBD2. The J call may be in error: the DNA end matches TRBJ2-1 better. Germline V gene lookup returns CDR1 MDHEN and CDR2 SYDVKM. The CDR3 sequence is 15 residues long. The chain's CDR3 is CASRVTGTSLNEQFF. The CDR3, as DNA: TGTGCCAGCAGAGTGACCGGGACTAGCCTTAATGAGCAGTTCTTC.

Comments on this clonotype: The junction departs from germline at one end; a sequencing error may be responsible. The gene calls are TRBV7-7 and TRBJ2-2; perhaps TRBD2 as D (6 bases). Germline CDR1 and CDR2: SSHAT and FNYEAQ (reference sequence). The CDR3 consists of 14 residues. CDR3 coding DNA: TGTGCTAGCAGCCGGGACTTTCACACCGGGGAGCTGTTTTTT. Its translation is CASSRDFHTGELFF.

Turning to this clonotype: A much larger clone differs by one base, so this may be a read error. The V call is TRBV7-9, the J call TRBJ1-1, with 9 nucleotides matching TRBD1. Germline-derived CDR1 and CDR2 are SEHNR and FQNEAQ (reference sequence). The CDR3 is 13 residues long. DNA for the CDR3: TGTGCCGGCAGCTCGGGACAGGGCACTGAAGCTTTCTTT. Translation: CAGSSGQGTEAFF. Variable domain in full (rest from reference TRBV7-9 and TRBJ1-1): DTGVSQNPRHKITKRGQNVTFRCDPISEHNRLYWYRQTLGQGPEFLTYFQNEAQLEKSRLLSDRFSAERPKGSFSTLEIQRTEQGDSAMYLCAGSSGQGTEAFFGQGTRLTVV.

The table lists this clonotype with many counts. The V gene is TRBV4-1, the J gene TRBJ1-4, with 8 bases fitting TRBD1. This CDR3 has 16 amino acids. V shed 0 bases and J 7 bases; nucleotides not matched to a gene: 7. Germline V gene sequence: CDR1 MGHRA, CDR2 YSYEKL. Here the CDR3 reads CASSQDPGQGGEKLFF. The CDR3 nucleotides read TGCGCCAGCAGCCAAGATCCCGGACAGGGCGGTGAAAAACTGTTTTTT.

In this sample, this clonotype turned up a few times. The chain has TRBV12-3 or TRBV12-4 and TRBJ1-2, with 8 bases lining up with TRBD1. CDR3 length: 13 amino acids. Trimming took 3 bases from V and 6 from J; bases not matched to a gene: 3. The chain's CDR3 is CASSFSGGDGYTF. The DNA of the CDR3 is TGTGCCAGCAGTTTCTCAGGGGGCGATGGCTACACCTTC.

J is TRBJ1-4 and V is TRBV15; TRBD1 agrees at 9 bases. The CDR3 covers 15 residues. Germline CDR1 is LNHNV and CDR2 is YYDKDF (reference sequence). The V gene end was trimmed by 0 bases and the J gene end by 6 bases; junction bases not matched to a gene: 2. CDR3 DNA: TGTGCCACCAGCAGAGAATGGACAGGGGATGAAAAACTGTTTTTT. Encoded protein: CATSREWTGDEKLFF.

Here the CDR3 reads CSVEVVLAGGTEQFF. CDR3 in DNA: TGCAGCGTTGAAGTGGTACTAGCGGGAGGTACTGAGCAGTTCTTC. The chain couples TRBV29-1 to TRBJ2-1; the match to TRBD2 covers 12 bases. This CDR3 has 15 residues. With 1 base clipped from V and 9 bases from J, the junction kept 7 bases outside the gene matches. Germline CDR1 is SQVTM and CDR2 is ANQGSEA.

The rearrangement uses TRBV11-2 and TRBJ2-7, with 7 bases identical to TRBD1. The germline gives CDR1 SGHAT, CDR2 FQNNGV. The CDR3 length is 16 residues. After removal of 2 bases from V and 2 bases from J, the junction contained 9 bases not matched to a gene. As DNA, the CDR3 is TGTGCCAGCAGCTTATTATCAGGAACAGGGGCCTACGAGCAGTACTTC. It encodes CASSLLSGTGAYEQYF.

This clonotype has more than one count but fewer than ten. V is TRBV18 and J is TRBJ1-4; D is unresolved. With 5 bases removed from V and 4 bases from J, the gap between germline ends came to 8 bases. Germline CDR1 and CDR2: KGHSH and LQKENI. The length of the CDR3 is 13 residues. This CDR3 is CASSSDLNEKLFF. CDR3 bases: TGTGCCAGCTCATCGGACCTTAATGAAAAACTGTTTTTT.

This clonotype was counted a few times. The V gene is TRBV7-8, the J gene TRBJ2-1; D is unresolved. Germline values: CDR1 SGHVS, CDR2 FQNEAQ. V lost 1 base to trimming and J lost 7 bases, with 23 bases between them. The CDR3 is 18 residues long. The CDR3 loop reads CASSLGFSEPTAPNEQFF. DNA for the CDR3: TGTGCCAGCAGCTTAGGTTTCTCGGAGCCAACCGCTCCAAATGAGCAGTTCTTC.

This clonotype appeared a few times. The CDR3 DNA reads TGCGCCAGCAGCAAATCTACAAACTCTGGAAACACCATATATTTT. This codes for CASSKSTNSGNTIYF. The V and J genes are TRBV5-1 and TRBJ1-3; no clear D. Germline CDR1 reads SGHRS; CDR2 reads YFSETQ. Between the trimmed V and J ends, which lost 4 bases and 0 bases, there was a span of 11 bases. The CDR3 has 15 amino acids.

This chain links TRBV6-1 with TRBJ2-1; D call uncertain. Germline V gene sequence: CDR1 MNHNS, CDR2 SASEGT. V lost 4 bases to trimming and J lost 2 bases, with 15 bases between them. The CDR3 sequence is 16 residues long. The CDR3 here is CASSGPSSEPYNEQFF. CDR3 DNA: TGTGCCAGCAGTGGCCCCTCTTCCGAGCCCTACAATGAGCAGTTCTTC.

The rearrangement joins TRBV5-5 to TRBJ2-5; maybe TRBD1 (6 bases). The CDR3 has 16 amino acids. The ends were cut back, 4 bases at V and 0 bases at J, with 16 bases in the middle. The V gene's germline CDR1 is SGHKS and CDR2 YYEKEE (reference sequence). For the CDR3, the DNA is TGTGCCAGCAGCGGCGGACAGATCCTGTACCAAGAGACCCAGTACTTC. Protein sequence: CASSGGQILYQETQYF.

This clonotype has just a few counts. V gene TRBV28 combines with J gene TRBJ2-5; 10 bases line up with TRBD2. Per the germline V gene, CDR1 is MDHEN and CDR2 is SYDVKM. Trimming cost V 7 bases and J 4 bases; bases outside gene matches: 6. The CDR3 totals 14 residues. CDR3 in amino acids: CASMKSGRAETQYF. The CDR3 DNA reads as TGTGCCAGCATGAAGAGCGGGAGGGCAGAGACCCAGTACTTC.

The CDR3 DNA sequence: TGCGCCAGCAGCGACGGACGTCGCGGCGAGCAGTACTTC. It yields the protein CASSDGRRGEQYF. The chain has TRBV4-1 and TRBJ2-7; unclear D gene. Trimming shortened V by 5 bases and J by 6 bases, and 14 bases separated the two germline ends. Germline V gives CDR1 MGHRA, CDR2 YSYEKL. The CDR3 spans 13 residues.